This T cell receptor beta chain stems from a study of cytomegalovirus exposure and HLA in healthy donors. Study as a whole: A prior study identified approximately 110 million unique TCR beta sequences from roughly 180 million T cells. Findings of the study overall: The presence/absence work took it that sequencing depth was about the same across donors. In a later analysis, V- and J-gene trimming of beta chains associated with a DCLRE1C missense variant, replicated independently.

Germline V gene lookup returns CDR1 MRHNA and CDR2 SNTAGT. The CDR3 contains 14 residues. Trimming shortened V by 3 bases and J by 1 base, and 9 bases separated the two germline ends. Regarding this clone: Its antigen is as yet unknown.

The PCR was carried out with 60 Vbeta primers and 13 Jbeta primers. In the authors' methods: In a later analysis, of 79 million or so unique beta chains, 9 million to 11 million appeared in at least two donors. The table came from immunoSEQ multiplex PCR; TCRdb's copy has only in-frame clones and leaves some out. V and J calls and clone size are those listed in that table; D and trimming were worked out from the DNA. The repertoire holds approximately 69,000 clones, around 70% seen once, with about a fifth in the top ten. Sequenced input: PBMCs. V usage is TRBV6-4 and J usage is TRBJ2-5, with TRBD1 as a possible D gene (6 bases). This TCR derives from a man aged 35-49 years in good health and CMV-seropositive. The CDR3 bases are TGTGCCAGCAGTGAGAGAGGGGGCCAAGAGACCCAGTACTTC. The encoded protein is CASSERGGQETQYF.